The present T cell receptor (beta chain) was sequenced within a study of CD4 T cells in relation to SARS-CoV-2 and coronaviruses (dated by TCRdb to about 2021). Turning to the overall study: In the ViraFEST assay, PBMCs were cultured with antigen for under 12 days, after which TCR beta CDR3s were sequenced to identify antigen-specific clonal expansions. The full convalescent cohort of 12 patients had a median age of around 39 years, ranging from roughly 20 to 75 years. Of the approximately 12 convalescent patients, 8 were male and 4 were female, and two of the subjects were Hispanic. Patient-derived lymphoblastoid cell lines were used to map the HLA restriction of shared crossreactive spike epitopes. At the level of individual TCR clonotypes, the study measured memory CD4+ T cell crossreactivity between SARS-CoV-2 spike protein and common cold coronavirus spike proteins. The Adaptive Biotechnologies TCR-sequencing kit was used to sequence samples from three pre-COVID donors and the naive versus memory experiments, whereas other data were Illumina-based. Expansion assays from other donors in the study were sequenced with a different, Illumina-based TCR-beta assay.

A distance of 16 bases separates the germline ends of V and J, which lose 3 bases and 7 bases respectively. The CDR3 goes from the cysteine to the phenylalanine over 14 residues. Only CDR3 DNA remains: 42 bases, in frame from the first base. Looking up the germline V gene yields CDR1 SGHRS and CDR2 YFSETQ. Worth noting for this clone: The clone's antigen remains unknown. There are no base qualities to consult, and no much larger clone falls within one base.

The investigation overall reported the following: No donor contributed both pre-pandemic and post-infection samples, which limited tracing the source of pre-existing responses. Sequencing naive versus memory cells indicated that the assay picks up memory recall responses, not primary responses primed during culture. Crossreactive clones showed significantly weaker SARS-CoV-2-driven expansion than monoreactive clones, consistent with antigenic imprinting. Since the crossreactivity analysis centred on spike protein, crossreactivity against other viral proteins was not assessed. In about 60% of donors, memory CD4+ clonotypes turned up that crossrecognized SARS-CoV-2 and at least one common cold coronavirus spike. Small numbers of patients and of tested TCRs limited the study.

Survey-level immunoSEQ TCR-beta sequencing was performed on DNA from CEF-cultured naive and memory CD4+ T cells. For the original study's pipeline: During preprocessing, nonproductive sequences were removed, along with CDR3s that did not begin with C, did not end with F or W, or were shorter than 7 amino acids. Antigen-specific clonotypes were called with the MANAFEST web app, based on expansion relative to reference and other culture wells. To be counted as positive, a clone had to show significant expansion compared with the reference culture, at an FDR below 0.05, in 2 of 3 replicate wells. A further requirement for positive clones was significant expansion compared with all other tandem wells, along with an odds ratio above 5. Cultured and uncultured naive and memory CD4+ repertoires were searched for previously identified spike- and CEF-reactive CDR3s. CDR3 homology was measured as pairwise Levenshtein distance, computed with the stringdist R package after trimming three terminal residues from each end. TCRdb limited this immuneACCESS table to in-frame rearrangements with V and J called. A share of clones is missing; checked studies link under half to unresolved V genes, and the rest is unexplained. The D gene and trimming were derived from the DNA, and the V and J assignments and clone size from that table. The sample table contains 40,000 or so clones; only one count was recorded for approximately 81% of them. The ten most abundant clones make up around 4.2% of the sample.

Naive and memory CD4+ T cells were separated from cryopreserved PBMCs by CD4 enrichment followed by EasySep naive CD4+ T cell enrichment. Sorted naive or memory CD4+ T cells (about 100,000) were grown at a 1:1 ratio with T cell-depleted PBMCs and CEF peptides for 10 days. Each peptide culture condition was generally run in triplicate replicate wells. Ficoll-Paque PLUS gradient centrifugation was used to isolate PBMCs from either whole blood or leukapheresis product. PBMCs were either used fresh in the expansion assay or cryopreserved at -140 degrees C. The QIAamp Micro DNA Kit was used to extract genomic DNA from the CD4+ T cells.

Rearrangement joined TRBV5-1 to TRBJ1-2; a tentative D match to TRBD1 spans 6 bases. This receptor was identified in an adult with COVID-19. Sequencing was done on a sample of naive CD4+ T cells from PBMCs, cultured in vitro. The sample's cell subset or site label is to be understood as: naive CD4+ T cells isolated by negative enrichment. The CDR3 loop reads CASSSFQGFGGYTF. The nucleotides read TGCGCCAGCAGCTCGTTCCAGGGGTTCGGTGGCTACACCTTC.